This T cell receptor beta chain is drawn from a study of blood T cell repertoires in COVID-19. The overall study: Samples representing acute and convalescent COVID-19 were sourced from the United States, Italy and Spain. T cells, B-cell-depleted T cells, or PBMCs supplied cDNA or gDNA.

The CDR3 spans 16 residues. The germline CDR1 and CDR2 sequences are SGHRS and YFSETQ. Losses at the gene ends were 1 base for V and 5 bases for J; bases not matched to a gene: 10. Authors' processing steps: How many nucleated cells were present was estimated from reference gene primer amplification. Sequencing was performed with immunoSEQ multiplex PCR; in TCRdb, only in-frame clones are kept and a portion is missing. V and J calls plus clone size are reproduced from that table; the DNA served to infer D and trimming. The sample consists of approximately 230,000 clones, 87% of them appearing once. This chain joins TRBV5-1 and TRBJ2-5, with TRBD2 matching over 8 bases. This receptor was taken from a man between 18 and 35 years old with active or convalescent COVID-19. Sequences were obtained from peripheral blood. The CDR3 coding sequence is TGCGCCAGCAGCTTGAATCCAGCGGGAGTGGGGGAGACCCAGTACTTC. Its protein product is CASSLNPAGVGETQYF.